This T cell receptor beta chain was sequenced during a study of Ad26.COV2.S vaccination and SARS-CoV-2 variants. Points on this clone: What it binds is not known.

Produced via immunoSEQ multiplex PCR; TCRdb's table is partial and in-frame only. Among approximately 240,000 clones listed, around nine tenths were seen once. Specified treatment: about 20 received Ad26.COV2.S at low or high dose, single or two shots; several received placebo; per-sample allocation not given. Vaccine and placebo recipients were sampled on day 63 after the first injection. A Boston donor was an adult aged 18-55 years. Ad26 vector vaccine expressed Wuhan-strain SARS-CoV-2 spike. Study-level findings and limits: Spike-specific TCR breadth was greater after Ad26.COV2.S than placebo.

The sequencing here drew on peripheral blood, taken in a trial of Ad26.COV2.S vaccine versus placebo. The TCR comes from a person aged 18-65 years who received the Ad26.COV2.S COVID-19 vaccine or a placebo.

CDR3 residues: CASSHSGKLFF. CDR3 nucleotides: TGTGCCAGCAGCCACTCCGGAAAACTGTTTTTT. V is TRBV14 and J is TRBJ1-4; D remains unclear. The CDR3 is made up of 11 amino acids. The germline V gene has CDR1 SGHDN and CDR2 FVKESK. V gave up 3 bases and J gave up 10 bases, with 6 bases separating them.